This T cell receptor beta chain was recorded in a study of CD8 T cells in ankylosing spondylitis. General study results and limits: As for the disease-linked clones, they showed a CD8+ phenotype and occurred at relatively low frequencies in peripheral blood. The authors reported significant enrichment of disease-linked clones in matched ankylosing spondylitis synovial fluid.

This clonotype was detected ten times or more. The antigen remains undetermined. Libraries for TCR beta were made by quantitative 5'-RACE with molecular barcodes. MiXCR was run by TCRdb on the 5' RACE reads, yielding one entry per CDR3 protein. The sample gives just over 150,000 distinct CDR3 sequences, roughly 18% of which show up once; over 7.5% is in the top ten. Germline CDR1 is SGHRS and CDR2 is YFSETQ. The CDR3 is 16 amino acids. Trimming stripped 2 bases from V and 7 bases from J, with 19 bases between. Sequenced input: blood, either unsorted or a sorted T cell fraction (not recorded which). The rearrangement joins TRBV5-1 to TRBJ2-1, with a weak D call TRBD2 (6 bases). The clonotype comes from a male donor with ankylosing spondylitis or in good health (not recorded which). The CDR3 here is CASSFYSGSLLNEQFF. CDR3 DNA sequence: TGCGCCAGCAGCTTCTACTCCGGGAGCTTACTAAATGAGCAGTTCTTC.